This TCR beta chain comes out of a study of T-cell reconstitution after alpha-beta-depleted transplantation in children. Preparation of the TCRbeta library used unique molecular identifiers. A single record per CDR3 protein comes from TCRdb applying MiXCR to the PCR reads. The table records a few hundred thousand distinct CDR3 sequences, under 13% of them present only once. This clonotype was observed a few times. Sequencing was performed on PBMCs from the stem cell graft donor, taken from the stem cell graft. This TCR came from a human donor who donated a stem cell graft to a child with acute lymphoblastic leukemia.

CDR3: CASSAGTGELTNTGELFF. For the CDR3, the DNA is TGTGCCAGCAGCGCCGGGACAGGAGAGTTGACGAACACCGGGGAGCTGTTTTTT. The chain links TRBV9 to TRBJ2-2, with TRBD1 matching over 8 bases. The CDR3 is 18 residues long. J was trimmed by 0 bases and V by 3 bases; bases with no gene match: 10. CDR1 is SGDLS, CDR2 YYNGEE, per germline.